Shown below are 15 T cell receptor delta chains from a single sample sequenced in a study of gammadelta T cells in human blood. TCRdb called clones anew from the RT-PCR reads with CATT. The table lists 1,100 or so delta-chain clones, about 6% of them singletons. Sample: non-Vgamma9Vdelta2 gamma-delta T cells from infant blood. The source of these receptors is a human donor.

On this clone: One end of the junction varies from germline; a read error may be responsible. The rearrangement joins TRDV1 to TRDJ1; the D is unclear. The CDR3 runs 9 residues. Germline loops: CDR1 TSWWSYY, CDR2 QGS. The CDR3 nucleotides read TGTGCTCTTGGGGAGACGGCCTTCTTT. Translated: CALGETAFF.

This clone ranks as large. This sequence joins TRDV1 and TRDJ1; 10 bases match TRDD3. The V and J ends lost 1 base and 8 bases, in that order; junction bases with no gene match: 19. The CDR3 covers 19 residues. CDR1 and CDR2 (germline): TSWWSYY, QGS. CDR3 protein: CALGEPPTGVFLGDSKLIF. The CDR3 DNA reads TGTGCTCTTGGGGAACCACCTACCGGAGTGTTCCTGGGGGATAGCAAACTCATCTTT.

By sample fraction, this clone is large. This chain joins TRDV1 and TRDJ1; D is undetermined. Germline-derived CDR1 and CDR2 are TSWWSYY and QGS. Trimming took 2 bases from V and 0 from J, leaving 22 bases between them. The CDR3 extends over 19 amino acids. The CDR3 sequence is CALGESRAGVREYTDKLIF. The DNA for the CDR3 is TGTGCTCTTGGGGAATCGAGGGCCGGGGTTCGAGAGTACACCGATAAACTCATCTTT.

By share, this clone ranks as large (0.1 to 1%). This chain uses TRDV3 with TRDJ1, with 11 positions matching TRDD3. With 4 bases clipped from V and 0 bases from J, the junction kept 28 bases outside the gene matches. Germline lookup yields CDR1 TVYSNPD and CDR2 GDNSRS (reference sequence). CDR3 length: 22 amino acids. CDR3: CAYSYVPGTWGIRDLYTDKLIF. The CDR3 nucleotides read TGTGCCTACTCCTACGTCCCCGGTACATGGGGGATACGAGACTTATACACCGATAAACTCATCTTT. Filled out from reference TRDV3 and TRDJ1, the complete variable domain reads CDKVTQSSPDQTVASGSEVVLLCTYDTVYSNPDLFWYRIRPDYSFQFVFYGDNSRSEGADFTQGRFSVKHILTQKAFHLVISPVRTEDSATYYCAYSYVPGTWGIRDLYTDKLIFGKGTRVTVEP.

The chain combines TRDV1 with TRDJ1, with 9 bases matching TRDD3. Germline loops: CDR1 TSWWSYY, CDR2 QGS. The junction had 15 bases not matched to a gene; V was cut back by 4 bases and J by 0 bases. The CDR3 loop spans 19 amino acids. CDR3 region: CALGGDHPSLGDYTDKLIF. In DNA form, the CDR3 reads TGTGCTCTTGGGGGCGACCATCCGTCTCTGGGGGATTACACCGATAAACTCATCTTT.

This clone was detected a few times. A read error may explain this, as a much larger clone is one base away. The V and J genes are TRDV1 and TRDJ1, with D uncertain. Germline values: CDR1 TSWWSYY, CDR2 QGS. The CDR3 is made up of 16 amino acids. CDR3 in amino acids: CALGEPPSSDRDKHIF. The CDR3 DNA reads TGTGCTCTTGGGGAACCCCCCTCCTCGGACCGCGATAAACACATCTTT.

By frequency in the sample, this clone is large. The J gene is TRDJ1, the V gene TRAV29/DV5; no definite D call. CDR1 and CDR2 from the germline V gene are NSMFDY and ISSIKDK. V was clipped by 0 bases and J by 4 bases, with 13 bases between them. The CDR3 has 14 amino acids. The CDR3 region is CAASEGGTYDKLIF. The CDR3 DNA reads TGTGCAGCAAGCGAGGGCGGGACTTACGATAAACTCATCTTT.

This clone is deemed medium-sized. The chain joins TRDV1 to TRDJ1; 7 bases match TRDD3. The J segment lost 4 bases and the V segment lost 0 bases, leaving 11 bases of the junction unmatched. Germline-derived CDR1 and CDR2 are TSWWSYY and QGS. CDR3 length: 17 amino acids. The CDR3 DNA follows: TGTGCTCTTGGGGAACTACCATACTGGGGTTTAAACGATAAACTCATCTTT. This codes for CALGELPYWGLNDKLIF.

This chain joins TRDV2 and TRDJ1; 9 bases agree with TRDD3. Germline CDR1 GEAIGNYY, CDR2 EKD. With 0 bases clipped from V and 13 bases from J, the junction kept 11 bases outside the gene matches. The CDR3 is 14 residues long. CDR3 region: CACDTGDTTTAPIF. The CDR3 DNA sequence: TGTGCCTGTGACACCGGGGATACGACGACAGCCCCCATCTTT.

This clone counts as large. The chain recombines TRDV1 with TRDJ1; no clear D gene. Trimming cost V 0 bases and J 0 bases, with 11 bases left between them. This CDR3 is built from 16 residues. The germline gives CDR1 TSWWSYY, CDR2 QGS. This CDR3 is CALGELSRPYTDKLIF. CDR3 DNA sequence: TGTGCTCTTGGGGAACTATCTCGACCGTACACCGATAAACTCATCTTT.

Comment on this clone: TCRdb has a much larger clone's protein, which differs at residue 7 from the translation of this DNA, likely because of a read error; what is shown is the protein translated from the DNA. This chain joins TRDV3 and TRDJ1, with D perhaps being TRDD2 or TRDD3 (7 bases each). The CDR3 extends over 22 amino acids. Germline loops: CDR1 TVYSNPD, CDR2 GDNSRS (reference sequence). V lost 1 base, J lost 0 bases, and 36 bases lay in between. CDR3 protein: CAFIGLTAFLVVGYSYTDKLIF. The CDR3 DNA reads TGTGCCTTTATTGGGTTGACGGCCTTCCTCGTCGTGGGATACTCCTACACCGATAAACTCATCTTT.

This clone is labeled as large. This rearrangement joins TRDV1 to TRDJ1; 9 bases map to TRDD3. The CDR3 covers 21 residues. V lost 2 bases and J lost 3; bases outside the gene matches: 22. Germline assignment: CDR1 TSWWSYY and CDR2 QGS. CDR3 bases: TGTGCTCTTGGGGAAGCCCCCTCCTACCGGGAGACTGGGGGACTATCCGATAAACTCATCTTT. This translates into CALGEAPSYRETGGLSDKLIF.

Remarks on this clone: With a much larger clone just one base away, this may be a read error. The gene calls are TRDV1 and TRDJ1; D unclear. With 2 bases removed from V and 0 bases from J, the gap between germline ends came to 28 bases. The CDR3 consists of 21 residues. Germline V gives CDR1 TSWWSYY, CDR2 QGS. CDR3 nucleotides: TGTGCTCTTGGGGAAACATCGACGACGGCGATCCGAAGTTGGTACACCGATAAACTCATCTTT. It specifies CALGETSTTAIRSWYTDKLIF.

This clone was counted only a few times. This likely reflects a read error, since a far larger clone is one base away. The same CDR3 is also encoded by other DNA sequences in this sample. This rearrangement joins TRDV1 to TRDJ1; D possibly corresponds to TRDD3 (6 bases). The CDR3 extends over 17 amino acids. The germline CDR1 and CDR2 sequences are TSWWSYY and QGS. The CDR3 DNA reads TGTGCCCTTGGGGAACTAGGACGTTGGGGGTACACCGATAAACTCATCTTT. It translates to CALGELGRWGYTDKLIF.

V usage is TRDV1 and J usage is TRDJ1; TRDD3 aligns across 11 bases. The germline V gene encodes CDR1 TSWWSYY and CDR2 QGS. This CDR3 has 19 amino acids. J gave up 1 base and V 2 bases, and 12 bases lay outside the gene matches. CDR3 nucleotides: TGTGCTCTTGGGGAAAAAGTCCCTGGGTGGGGGATACGCACCGATAAACTCATCTTT. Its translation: CALGEKVPGWGIRTDKLIF.